A single T cell receptor (beta chain) is shown here with its context. Germline CDR1 and CDR2: SEHNR and FQNEAQ (reference sequence). V dropped 5 bases and J dropped 4 bases, with 9 bases sitting between them. This CDR3 spans 12 amino acids. These data belong to a study of T cell responses to AZD1222 COVID-19 vaccine. Assay: immunoSEQ multiplex PCR; the TCRdb copy retains only in-frame clones and omits some. This sample carries 75,000 to 100,000 clones, 89% of them seen once, and the ten largest clones take roughly 2.5%. The rearrangement uses TRBV7-9 and TRBJ2-7; possibly TRBD1 for D (6 bases). The sequencing used peripheral blood, collected on day 0 of AZD1222 vaccination. The sequence was collected from an adult in good health. Here the CDR3 DNA reads TGTGCCAGCAGCCCAGGGGCGTACGAGCAGTACTTC. It specifies CASSPGAYEQYF.